This T cell receptor (beta chain) was captured in a study of regulatory T cells in long-lasting Graves disease. Study-wide context: Graves' cases, newly diagnosed, had used antithyroid drugs under 3 months.

Study findings and constraints: Persistent Graves' patients showed less TCR diversity than newly diagnosed patients showed. The study found TRBV28, TRBJ1-2 and TRBJ2-5 favored in persistent disease.

This clonotype was seen a handful of times. What it binds is not known. The missing conserved phenylalanine or tryptophan at the end of this CDR3 makes a read error likely. The time point denotes: newly diagnosed GD, antithyroid drugs for less than 3 months. Scientists built the TCR library using RNA that was extracted from PBMCs. A peripheral blood sample, roughly 9 milliliters in volume, was drawn into EDTA tubes. This CDR3 comprises 16 residues. Trimming shortened V by 4 bases and J by 0 bases, and 12 bases separated the two germline ends. Germline assignment: CDR1 MDHEN and CDR2 SYDVKM. Construction of TCR beta libraries relied on iRepertoire HTBI primers and on Arm-PCR targeting CDR3 regions. MiXCR, applied by TCRdb to the multiplex PCR reads, yields one record per CDR3 protein. This sample has 300,000 to 400,000 distinct CDR3 sequences, with over 15% found just once.

The receptor was isolated from a female donor with Graves disease. The sequencing used peripheral blood mononuclear cells (PBMCs), collected at new diagnosis, from a patient treated with antithyroid drugs. The chain recombines TRBV28 with TRBJ1-4; no clear D gene. The DNA of the CDR3 is TGTGCCAGCAGTTCCCCAGTCGGGGCAACTAATGAAAAACTGTTTCTT. It encodes CASSSPVGATNEKLFL.